The 10 T cell receptor beta chains below all came from one sample that was sequenced in a study of Graves' ophthalmopathy and Graves' hyperthyroidism. The sequenced template was RNA, covering the TCR beta CDR3 region. RT-PCR was first run with HTBI primers, then multiplex PCR in a second round. One entry per CDR3 protein, called by TCRdb with MiXCR from the multiplex PCR reads. The sample includes some 370,000 distinct CDR3 sequences, about 17% of them seen just once. The sequencing input was peripheral blood. All receptors derive from an adult woman with stable Graves' hyperthyroidism.

This clonotype occurred many times. The chain joins TRBV30 to TRBJ1-5; a weak D match, TRBD1 (6 bases). Trimming took 3 bases from V and 5 from J, leaving 20 bases between them. From germline, CDR1 is GTSNPN and CDR2 SVGIG (reference sequence). The CDR3 has 16 amino acids. CDR3 residues: CAWSSQTGKVDQPQHF. DNA of the CDR3: TGTGCCTGGAGCTCCCAGACAGGAAAGGTGGATCAGCCCCAGCATTTT.

This clonotype was observed many times. V is TRBV7-2 and J is TRBJ1-1, with D unresolved. Trimming took 6 bases from V and 8 from J, leaving 10 bases between them. This CDR3 contains 11 residues. In germline, CDR1 is SGHTA, CDR2 FQGNSA. The chain's CDR3 is CASRLLKEAFF. The CDR3 bases are TGTGCCAGCAGACTCCTTAAGGAAGCTTTCTTT.

This clonotype was found many times. The rearrangement links TRBV27 to TRBJ2-3, with a weak D call TRBD1 (5 bases). CDR1 and CDR2 (germline): MNHEY, SMNVEV (reference sequence). This CDR3 is 14 amino acids long. V lost 6 bases and J 0 bases, leaving 10 bases between the germline ends. DNA of the CDR3: TGTGCCAGCAGGAAGTGGACAAGCACAGATACGCAGTATTTT. Translating gives CASRKWTSTDTQYF.

This clonotype was picked up many times. The chain couples TRBV29-1 to TRBJ2-7; 9 bases are a match to TRBD2. Germline V gene data show CDR1 as SQVTM and CDR2 as ANQGSEA. This CDR3 has 12 amino acids. Germline trimming cut 3 bases from V and 6 bases from J; bases unmatched to any gene: 3. CDR3 region: CSVDSSGSEQYF. Written as DNA, the CDR3 is TGCAGCGTTGACAGTAGCGGGAGCGAGCAGTACTTC.

Note on this clonotype: The CDR3 end shows no conserved phenylalanine or tryptophan, and so a read error is likely. The chain recombines TRBV12-3 or TRBV12-4 with TRBJ2-2; D remains unclear. Between the trimmed V and J ends, which lost 5 bases and 8 bases, there was a span of 12 bases. The CDR3 totals 13 residues. CDR3 sequence: CASSLSPSGELFL. The CDR3 DNA reads TGTGCCAGCAGTCTATCTCCCTCAGGGGAGCTGTTTTTG.

The chain combines TRBV6-2 or TRBV6-3 with TRBJ1-1; D is ambiguous. Trimming stripped 6 bases from V and 9 bases from J, with 14 bases between. Looked up from germline, CDR1 is MNHEY and CDR2 is SVGEGT. The CDR3 spans 12 residues. In DNA, the CDR3 is TGTGCCAGCAGCCATTTCGAGCGGAAAGCTTTCTTT. As protein: CASSHFERKAFF.

Comment on this clonotype: Without the conserved terminal phenylalanine or tryptophan, this CDR3 likely stems from a read error. The V gene is TRBV4-1, the J gene TRBJ1-2; D is uncertain. The CDR3 runs to 12 residues. Between the trimmed V and J ends, which lost 8 bases and 5 bases, there was a span of 12 bases. Germline CDR1 MGHRA, CDR2 YSYEKL. The CDR3 loop reads CASRGGSYGYTL. CDR3 coding DNA: TGCGCCAGCCGCGGCGGCTCTTATGGCTACACCTTG.

The V call is TRBV7-8, the J call TRBJ2-5, with 7 nucleotides matching TRBD2. The CDR3 is made up of 17 amino acids. Germline trimming cut 5 bases from V and 5 bases from J; bases unmatched to any gene: 17. Germline assignment: CDR1 SGHVS and CDR2 FQNEAQ. CDR3 residues: CASSMHSLAEPFETQYF. The CDR3 coding sequence is TGTGCCAGCAGCATGCATTCCCTAGCGGAACCCTTCGAGACCCAGTACTTC.

The gene calls are TRBV11-1 and TRBJ2-7; 9 bases map to TRBD1. CDR1 SGHAT and CDR2 FQDESV come from the germline V gene (reference sequence). The CDR3 length is 17 residues. V gave up 5 bases and J gave up 4 bases; unmatched junction bases: 15. The CDR3 nucleotides are TGTGCCAGCAGCCCACGTCGGGCGACAGGGGGAATATACGAGCAGTACTTC. As protein: CASSPRRATGGIYEQYF.

A remark on this clonotype: A single base separates this from a much larger clone, so it may be a read error. This chain links TRBV20-1 with TRBJ2-7; possible D gene TRBD1, 5 bases. Germline V CDR1 and CDR2: DFQATT, SNEGSKA (reference sequence). The CDR3 contains 12 residues. V lost 4 bases, J lost 3 bases, and 10 bases lay in between. The CDR3 sequence: CSAIRRGYEQYF. DNA for the CDR3: TGCAGTGCTATTCGTAGGGGCTACGAGCAGTACTTC.